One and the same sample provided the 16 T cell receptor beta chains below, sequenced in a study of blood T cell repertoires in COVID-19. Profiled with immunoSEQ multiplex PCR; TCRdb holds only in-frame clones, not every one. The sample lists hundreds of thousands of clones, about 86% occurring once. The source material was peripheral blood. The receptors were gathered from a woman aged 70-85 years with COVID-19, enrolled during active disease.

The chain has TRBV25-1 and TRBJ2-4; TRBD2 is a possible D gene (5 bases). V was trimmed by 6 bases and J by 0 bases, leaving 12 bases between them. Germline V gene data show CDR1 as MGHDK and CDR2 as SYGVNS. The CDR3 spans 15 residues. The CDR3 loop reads CASRKRGLAKNIQYF. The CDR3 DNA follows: TGTGCCAGCAGGAAAAGAGGGTTAGCCAAAAACATTCAGTACTTC.

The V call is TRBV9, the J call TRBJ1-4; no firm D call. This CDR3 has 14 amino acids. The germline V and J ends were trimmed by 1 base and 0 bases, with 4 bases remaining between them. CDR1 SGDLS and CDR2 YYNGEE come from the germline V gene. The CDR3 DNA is TGTGCCAGCAGCGTACAGGCAACTAATGAAAAACTGTTTTTT. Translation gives CASSVQATNEKLFF.

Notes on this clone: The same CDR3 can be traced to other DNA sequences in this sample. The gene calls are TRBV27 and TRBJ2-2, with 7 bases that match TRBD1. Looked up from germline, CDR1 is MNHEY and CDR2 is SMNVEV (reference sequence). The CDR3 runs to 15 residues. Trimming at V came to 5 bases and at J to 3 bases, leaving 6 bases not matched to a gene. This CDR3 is CASSPGDRYTGELFF. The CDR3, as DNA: TGTGCCAGCAGTCCAGGGGACAGATACACCGGGGAGCTGTTTTTT.

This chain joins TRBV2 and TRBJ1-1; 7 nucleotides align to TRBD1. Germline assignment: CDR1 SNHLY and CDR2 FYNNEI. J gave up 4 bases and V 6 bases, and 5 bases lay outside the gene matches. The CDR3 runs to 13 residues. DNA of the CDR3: TGTGCCAGCAGATCCACAGGGGTCACTGAAGCTTTCTTT. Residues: CASRSTGVTEAFF.

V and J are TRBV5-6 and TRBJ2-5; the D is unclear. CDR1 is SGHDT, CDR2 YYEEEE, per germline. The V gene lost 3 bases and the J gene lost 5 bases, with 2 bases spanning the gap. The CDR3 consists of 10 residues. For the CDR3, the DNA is TGTGCCAGCAGCTCGGAGACCCAGTACTTC. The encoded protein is CASSSETQYF.

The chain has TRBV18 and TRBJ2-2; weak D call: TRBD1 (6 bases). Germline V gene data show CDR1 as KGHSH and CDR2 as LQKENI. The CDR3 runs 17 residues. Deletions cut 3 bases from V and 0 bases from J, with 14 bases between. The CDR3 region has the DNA TGTGCCAGCTCACCCTTTGCAGGGGCACCGAACACCGGGGAGCTGTTTTTT. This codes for CASSPFAGAPNTGELFF. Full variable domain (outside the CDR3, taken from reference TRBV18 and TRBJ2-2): NAGVMQNPRHLVRRRGQEARLRCSPMKGHSHVYWYRQLPEEGLKFMVYLQKENIIDESGMPKERFSAEFPKEGPSILRIQQVVRGDSAAYFCASSPFAGAPNTGELFFGEGSRLTVL.

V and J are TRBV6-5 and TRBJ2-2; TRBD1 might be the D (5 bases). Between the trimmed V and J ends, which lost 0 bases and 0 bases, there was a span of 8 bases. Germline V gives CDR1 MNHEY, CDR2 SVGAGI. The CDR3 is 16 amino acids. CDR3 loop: CASSYSTESNTGELFF. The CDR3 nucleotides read TGTGCCAGCAGTTACTCGACAGAATCGAACACCGGGGAGCTGTTTTTT.

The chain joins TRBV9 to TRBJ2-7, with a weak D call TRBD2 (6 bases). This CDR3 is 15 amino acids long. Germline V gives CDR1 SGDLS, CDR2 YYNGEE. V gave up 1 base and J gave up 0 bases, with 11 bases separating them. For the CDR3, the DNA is TGTGCCAGCAGCGTAAGTAGCGGACTCTCCTACGAGCAGTACTTC. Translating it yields CASSVSSGLSYEQYF.

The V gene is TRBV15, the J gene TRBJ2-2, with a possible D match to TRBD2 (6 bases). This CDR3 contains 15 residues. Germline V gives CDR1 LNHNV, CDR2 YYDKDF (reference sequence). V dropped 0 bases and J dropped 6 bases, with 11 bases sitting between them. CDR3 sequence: CATSRDAGGSGELFF. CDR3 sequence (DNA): TGTGCCACCAGCAGAGATGCCGGGGGTTCCGGGGAGCTGTTTTTT.

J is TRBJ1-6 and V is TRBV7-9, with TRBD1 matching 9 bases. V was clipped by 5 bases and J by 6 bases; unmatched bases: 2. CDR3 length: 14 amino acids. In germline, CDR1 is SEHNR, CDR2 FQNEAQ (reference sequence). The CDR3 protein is CASSRQGGNSPLHF. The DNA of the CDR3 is TGTGCCAGCAGCCGACAGGGGGGTAATTCACCCCTCCACTTT.

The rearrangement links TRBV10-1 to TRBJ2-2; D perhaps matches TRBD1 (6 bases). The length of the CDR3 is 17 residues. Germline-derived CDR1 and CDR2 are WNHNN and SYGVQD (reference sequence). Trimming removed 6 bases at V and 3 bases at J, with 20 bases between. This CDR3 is CASSRTEISTYTGELFF. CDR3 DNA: TGCGCCAGCAGCCGGACAGAGATATCGACCTACACCGGGGAGCTGTTTTTT.

The CDR3 bases are TGTGCCAGCAGGTTTCGGACAGTATTCAATGAGCAGTTCTTC. Amino acid sequence: CASRFRTVFNEQFF. The rearrangement joins TRBV2 to TRBJ2-1, with D possibly matching TRBD1 (6 bases). The germline V gene encodes CDR1 SNHLY and CDR2 FYNNEI. The V end was cut by 6 bases, the J end by 6 bases, with 15 bases between. The CDR3 length is 14 residues. Together with reference TRBV2 and TRBJ2-1, the CDR3 gives the full variable domain: EPEVTQTPSHQVTQMGQEVILRCVPISNHLYFYWYRQILGQKVEFLVSFYNNEISEKSEIFDDQFSVERPDGSNFTLKIRSTKLEDSAMYFCASRFRTVFNEQFFGPGTRLTVL.

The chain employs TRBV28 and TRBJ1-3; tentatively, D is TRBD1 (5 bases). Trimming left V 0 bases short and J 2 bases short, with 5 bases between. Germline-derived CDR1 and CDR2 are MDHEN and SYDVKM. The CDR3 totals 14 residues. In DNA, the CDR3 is TGTGCCAGCAGTTTATGGACAGCTGGAAACACCATATATTTT. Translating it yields CASSLWTAGNTIYF.

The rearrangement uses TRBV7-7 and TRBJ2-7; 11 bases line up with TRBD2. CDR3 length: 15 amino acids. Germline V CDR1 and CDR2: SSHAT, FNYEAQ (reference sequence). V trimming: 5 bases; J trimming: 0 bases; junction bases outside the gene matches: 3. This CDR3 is CASSPSGGSSYEQYF. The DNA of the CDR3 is TGTGCCAGCAGCCCTAGCGGGGGGTCCTCCTACGAGCAGTACTTC. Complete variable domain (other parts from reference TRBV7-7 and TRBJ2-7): GAGVSQSPRYKVTKRGQDVTLRCDPISSHATLYWYQQALGQGPEFLTYFNYEAQPDKSGLPSDRFSAERPEGSISTLTIQRTEQRDSAMYRCASSPSGGSSYEQYFGPGTRLTVT.

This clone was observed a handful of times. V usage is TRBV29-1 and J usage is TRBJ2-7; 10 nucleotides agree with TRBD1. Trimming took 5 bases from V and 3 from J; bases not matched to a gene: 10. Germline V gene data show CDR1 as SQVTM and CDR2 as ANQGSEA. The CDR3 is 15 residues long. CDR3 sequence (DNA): TGCAGCGTTAAAGGGACAGGGGTAGGACTCTACGAGCAGTACTTC. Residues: CSVKGTGVGLYEQYF.

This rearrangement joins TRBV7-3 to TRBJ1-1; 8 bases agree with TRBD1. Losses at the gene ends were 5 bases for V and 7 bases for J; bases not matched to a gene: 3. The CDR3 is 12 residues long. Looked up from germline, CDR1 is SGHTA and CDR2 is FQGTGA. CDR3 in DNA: TGTGCCAGCAGCCGGGACAGGTTTGAAGCTTTCTTT. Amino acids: CASSRDRFEAFF.